Presented here are 21 T cell receptor beta chains from one specimen sequenced in a study of blood T cell repertoires in COVID-19. Assay used: immunoSEQ multiplex PCR; TCRdb lists only in-frame clones, some missing. The profile covers 150,000 to 200,000 clones, with around 80% appearing a single time and roughly 2.8% taken by the ten largest. Sequenced input: peripheral blood. These receptors all come from a woman over 75 with active or convalescent COVID-19.

This clone came up once. The chain couples TRBV19 to TRBJ2-1; D might be TRBD2 (5 bases). CDR3 length: 14 amino acids. V was cut by 6 bases and J by 1 base, with 10 bases left in between. Germline assignment: CDR1 LNHDA and CDR2 SQIVND (reference sequence). CDR3 sequence reads: CASRARVSYNEQFF. As DNA, the CDR3 is TGTGCCAGTAGGGCGAGGGTATCCTACAATGAGCAGTTCTTC. Full variable domain (outside the CDR3, taken from reference TRBV19 and TRBJ2-1): DGGITQSPKYLFRKEGQNVTLSCEQNLNHDAMYWYRQDPGQGLRLIYYSQIVNDFQKGDIAEGYSVSREKKESFPLTVTSAQKNPTAFYLCASRARVSYNEQFFGPGTRLTVL.

This sequence joins TRBV9 and TRBJ2-2; D uncertain. The CDR3 length is 13 residues. Between the trimmed V and J ends, which lost 3 bases and 1 base, there was a span of 4 bases. Germline V gene data show CDR1 as SGDLS and CDR2 as YYNGEE. This chain's CDR3 is CASSAVNTGELFF. CDR3 coding DNA: TGTGCCAGCAGCGCTGTGAACACCGGGGAGCTGTTTTTT.

The rearrangement uses TRBV6-2 or TRBV6-3 and TRBJ2-3, with 11 bases lining up with TRBD2. V lost 0 bases and J lost 2; bases outside the gene matches: 10. This CDR3 has 19 amino acids. Germline lookup yields CDR1 MNHEY and CDR2 SVGEGT. For the CDR3, the DNA is TGTGCCAGCAGTTACTCGTCTGTCGGTAGCGGGGGGGCCACAGATACGCAGTATTTT. Translating gives CASSYSSVGSGGATDTQYF.

The rearrangement joins TRBV10-3 to TRBJ1-1; 7 bases align to TRBD1. V lost 10 bases to trimming and J lost 0 bases; unmatched junction nucleotides: 11. Germline-derived CDR1 and CDR2 are ENHRY and SYGVKD. This CDR3 has 15 amino acids. The CDR3 DNA is TGTGCCACTAAAAGCAGGGGGGAAGTGAACACTGAAGCTTTCTTT. This gives the protein CATKSRGEVNTEAFF.

The genes are TRBV5-6 and TRBJ1-2; 9 bases fit TRBD1. The CDR3 covers 14 residues. V lost 0 bases and J lost 6; bases outside the gene matches: 3. In germline, CDR1 is SGHDT, CDR2 YYEEEE. CDR3 sequence reads: CASSLDGQGNGYTF. The CDR3 DNA sequence: TGTGCCAGCAGCTTGGATGGACAGGGGAATGGCTACACCTTC.

This chain uses TRBV6-4 with TRBJ2-1, with 9 bases that match TRBD1. V shed 2 bases and J 9 bases; nucleotides not matched to a gene: 2. CDR1 and CDR2 from the germline V gene are MRHNA and SNTAGT. The CDR3 is made up of 13 amino acids. The CDR3 sequence: CASSDGTGTEQFF. The CDR3 DNA reads TGTGCCAGCAGTGACGGGACAGGGACTGAGCAGTTCTTC.

This chain uses TRBV12-2 with TRBJ2-5; TRBD2, as called in the table, went unchecked against the DNA. TRBV12-2 is annotated as a pseudogene. The CDR3 loop spans 15 amino acids. CDR3 sequence: CASRSRGGLVGTQYF. DNA for the CDR3: TGTGCAAGTCGTTCGCGGGGGGGTCTGGTTGGGACCCAGTACTTC.

The V call is TRBV15, the J call TRBJ2-7; D possibly corresponds to TRBD2 (6 bases). There are 15 residues in the CDR3. Germline CDR1 is LNHNV and CDR2 is YYDKDF (reference sequence). Trimming pared 0 bases from V and 3 bases from J, leaving 12 bases between. In nucleotides, the CDR3 is TGTGCCACCAGCAGAGATCCCGGGGGAGTCTACGAGCAGTACTTC. Protein sequence: CATSRDPGGVYEQYF.

The chain has TRBV4-1 and TRBJ1-4; 9 bases are shared with TRBD1. Germline V gene data show CDR1 as MGHRA and CDR2 as YSYEKL. This CDR3 is built from 16 residues. The V and J ends lost 4 bases and 10 bases, in that order; junction bases with no gene match: 13. The chain's CDR3 is CASSLGVGTGFSKLFF. DNA of the CDR3: TGCGCCAGCAGCCTGGGTGTCGGGACAGGGTTCTCAAAACTGTTTTTT.

The chain links TRBV6-6 to TRBJ2-7, with D possibly being TRBD1 (7 bases). CDR1 is MNHNY and CDR2 is SVGAGI in the germline V gene (reference sequence). CDR3 length: 16 amino acids. V shed 6 bases and J shed 5 bases, with 23 bases lying between them. Here the CDR3 reads CASSLQGGRGPHEQYF. DNA of the CDR3: TGTGCCAGCAGCCTCCAGGGGGGCAGGGGTCCCCACGAGCAGTACTTC.

The chain uses TRBV5-4 and TRBJ2-1, with D perhaps TRBD1 (5 bases). The CDR3 totals 15 residues. Deletions cut 0 bases from V and 0 bases from J, with 7 bases between. CDR1 is SGHNT and CDR2 is YYREEE in the germline V gene (reference sequence). CDR3 in amino acids: CASSLDRSSYNEQFF. Here the CDR3 DNA reads TGTGCCAGCAGCTTGGACAGGAGCTCCTACAATGAGCAGTTCTTC.

The genes are TRBV4-1 and TRBJ1-1; 8 bases line up with TRBD1. This CDR3 has 18 amino acids. CDR1 MGHRA and CDR2 YSYEKL come from the germline V gene. V shed 0 bases, J shed 1 base, and the junction held 10 bases outside the gene matches. DNA of the CDR3: TGCGCCAGCAGCCAAGATCCCCGGCGTGGACAGGGGAACACTGAAGCTTTCTTT. This encodes CASSQDPRRGQGNTEAFF.

J is TRBJ2-6 and V is TRBV19; 7 bases map to TRBD1. In germline, CDR1 is LNHDA, CDR2 SQIVND (reference sequence). The CDR3 has 16 amino acids. The trim removed 3 bases at V and 1 base at J, leaving 3 bases unmatched. CDR3 nucleotides: TGTGCCAGTAGTATCAGGGGGAATTCTGGGGCCAACGTCCTGACTTTC. It yields the protein CASSIRGNSGANVLTF.

V usage is TRBV4-1 and J usage is TRBJ2-1; 7 bases agree with TRBD1. The CDR3 loop spans 18 amino acids. From germline, CDR1 is MGHRA and CDR2 YSYEKL. The V and J ends lost 4 bases and 0 bases, in that order; junction bases with no gene match: 12. The CDR3 loop reads CASSPQQGKSASYNEQFF. DNA of the CDR3: TGCGCCAGCAGCCCGCAACAGGGGAAGTCGGCCTCCTACAATGAGCAGTTCTTC.

This chain connects TRBV15 to TRBJ1-2; D possibly corresponds to TRBD1 (6 bases). V lost 2 bases and J lost 2, with 6 bases in between. The germline V gene encodes CDR1 LNHNV and CDR2 YYDKDF (reference sequence). This CDR3 is 13 amino acids long. CDR3 sequence: CATSRQGNYGYTF. CDR3 sequence (DNA): TGTGCCACCAGCAGACAGGGGAACTATGGCTACACCTTC.

The rearrangement links TRBV28 to TRBJ1-2, with 11 bases lining up with TRBD1. From germline, CDR1 is MDHEN and CDR2 SYDVKM. V trimming: 4 bases; J trimming: 5 bases; junction bases outside the gene matches: 6. This CDR3 spans 15 amino acids. The CDR3 DNA follows: TGTGCCAGCAGTTCTCCCGGGACAGGGGGATATGGCTACACCTTC. Encoded protein: CASSSPGTGGYGYTF.

The chain recombines TRBV9 with TRBJ1-3; D not certain. CDR3 length: 16 amino acids. Trimming left V 3 bases short and J 0 bases short, with 13 bases between. CDR1 is SGDLS and CDR2 is YYNGEE in the germline V gene. CDR3 sequence reads: CASSGPRPSSGNTIYF. In nucleotides, the CDR3 is TGTGCCAGCAGCGGCCCACGTCCCAGCTCTGGAAACACCATATATTTT.

The chain uses TRBV6-5 and TRBJ1-2; D call uncertain. This CDR3 spans 14 amino acids. CDR1 MNHEY and CDR2 SVGAGI come from the germline V gene. Trimming cost V 0 bases and J 4 bases, with 9 bases left between them. CDR3 in DNA: TGTGCCAGCAGTTACTCCGCGACATCCTATGGCTACACCTTC. Its protein is CASSYSATSYGYTF.

The table lists this clone with a count of one. V usage is TRBV10-1 and J usage is TRBJ2-7; a possible D gene is TRBD1 (6 bases). CDR3 size: 14 residues. CDR1 is WNHNN, CDR2 SYGVQD, per germline (reference sequence). The ends were cut back, 3 bases at V and 4 bases at J, with 13 bases in the middle. CDR3 coding DNA: TGCGCCAGCAGTGAAGGGACAAGGGGATACGAGCAGTACTTC. Translation: CASSEGTRGYEQYF.

The chain recombines TRBV5-6 with TRBJ2-7; D unclear. The CDR3 is made up of 16 amino acids. Germline assignment: CDR1 SGHDT and CDR2 YYEEEE. Trimming stripped 0 bases from V and 3 bases from J, with 16 bases between. The CDR3 here is CASSLAVNQNDYEQYF. CDR3 sequence (DNA): TGTGCCAGCAGCTTGGCCGTTAACCAGAACGACTACGAGCAGTACTTC.

The V and J genes are TRBV20-1 and TRBJ2-5, with TRBD1 matching 10 bases. The CDR3 extends over 17 amino acids. Germline loops: CDR1 DFQATT, CDR2 SNEGSKA (reference sequence). V lost 3 bases, J lost 1 base, and 11 bases stayed unmatched. The CDR3 sequence is CSASQFAGQGSQETQYF. DNA of the CDR3: TGCAGTGCTAGTCAATTTGCGGGACAGGGGAGCCAAGAGACCCAGTACTTC.